These 21 T cell receptor beta chains share one sample of origin, sequenced in a study of blood T cell repertoires in COVID-19. Clones were read by immunoSEQ multiplex PCR, and TCRdb kept only the in-frame ones, dropping some. Of around 150,000 clones listed, around 85% are singletons. The sequenced sample consisted of peripheral blood. These receptors all come from a human donor with acute or convalescent COVID-19. The donor label of this sample is uncertain.

The chain uses TRBV5-4 and TRBJ2-2, with 11 bases aligning to TRBD1. Losses at the gene ends were 3 bases for V and 7 bases for J; bases not matched to a gene: 8. The CDR3 consists of 16 residues. Germline CDR1 is SGHNT and CDR2 is YYREEE (reference sequence). CDR3 in DNA: TGTGCCAGCAGCTCCGGACAGGGGGCAGCATTCGGGGAGCTGTTTTTT. Translated, it gives CASSSGQGAAFGELFF.

This CDR3 is CAWVRGVGYGYTF. CDR3 nucleotides: TGTGCCTGGGTCCGGGGGGTCGGCTATGGCTACACCTTC. The chain is built from TRBV30 and TRBJ1-2; weak D call: TRBD1 (5 bases). V lost 5 bases and J 4 bases, leaving 14 bases between the germline ends. This CDR3 is 13 amino acids long. Germline CDR1 and CDR2: GTSNPN and SVGIG (reference sequence).

J is TRBJ2-2 and V is TRBV11-2, with TRBD2 matching 7 bases. Trimming removed 4 bases from V and 5 bases from J; junction bases left unmatched: 10. The CDR3 totals 16 residues. Per the germline V gene, CDR1 is SGHAT and CDR2 is FQNNGV. CDR3 region: CASSYTDLRGTGELFF. The DNA of the CDR3 is TGTGCCAGCAGCTATACAGACTTGCGGGGGACCGGGGAGCTGTTTTTT.

The V gene is TRBV19, the J gene TRBJ1-1; D is undetermined. This CDR3 region has 15 residues. Trimming pared 3 bases from V and 0 bases from J, leaving 11 bases between. Germline V gene lookup returns CDR1 LNHDA and CDR2 SQIVND (reference sequence). The chain's CDR3 is CASSIGLGMNTEAFF. The CDR3 DNA reads as TGTGCCAGTAGTATTGGACTGGGAATGAACACTGAAGCTTTCTTT.

The chain couples TRBV19 to TRBJ2-4, with 8 positions matching TRBD2. Germline CDR1 is LNHDA and CDR2 is SQIVND (reference sequence). This CDR3 is built from 15 residues. Trimming removed 5 bases from V and 6 bases from J; junction bases left unmatched: 9. CDR3 nucleotide sequence: TGTGCCAGTAGTGAAGGAGCGGGGGTAGGAAACATTCAGTACTTC. This gives the protein CASSEGAGVGNIQYF.

The gene calls are TRBV29-1 and TRBJ2-6, with 9 nucleotides matching TRBD1. Trimming cost V 6 bases and J 1 base; bases outside gene matches: 4. The CDR3 is 15 residues long. The germline V gene encodes CDR1 SQVTM and CDR2 ANQGSEA. The CDR3 DNA reads as TGCAGCGTGACGACAGGGGGATCTGGGGCCAACGTCCTGACTTTC. It encodes CSVTTGGSGANVLTF.

The chain combines TRBV5-6 with TRBJ2-7; a weak D match, TRBD1 (5 bases). V lost 6 bases, J lost 0 bases, and 10 bases lay in between. This CDR3 has 13 amino acids. CDR1 is SGHDT and CDR2 is YYEEEE in the germline V gene. CDR3 protein: CASNDRTSYEQYF. CDR3 DNA sequence: TGTGCCAGCAACGACAGAACCTCCTACGAGCAGTACTTC.

The V call is TRBV5-4, the J call TRBJ2-2; 7 nucleotides align to TRBD1. The V gene end was trimmed by 0 bases and the J gene end by 0 bases; junction bases not matched to a gene: 2. The CDR3 length is 16 residues. Germline CDR1 reads SGHNT; CDR2 reads YYREEE (reference sequence). As DNA, the CDR3 is TGTGCCAGCAGCTTGGCCGACAGGGCGAACACCGGGGAGCTGTTTTTT. It encodes CASSLADRANTGELFF.

V is TRBV6-5 and J is TRBJ1-1; D is unclear. CDR1 MNHEY and CDR2 SVGAGI come from the germline V gene. V was clipped by 4 bases and J by 2 bases, with 11 bases between them. CDR3 length: 14 residues. The CDR3 spells CASSFKSINTEAFF. The CDR3 DNA is TGTGCCAGCAGTTTCAAGAGTATCAACACTGAAGCTTTCTTT.

This chain connects TRBV6-5 to TRBJ1-2; possibly TRBD1 for D (6 bases). CDR1 MNHEY and CDR2 SVGAGI come from the germline V gene. The length of the CDR3 is 13 residues. V lost 8 bases to trimming and J lost 8 bases, with 18 bases between them. The CDR3 loop is CASRFQGSQGYTF. The CDR3 DNA reads TGTGCCAGCCGCTTTCAGGGGTCGCAAGGCTACACCTTC.

The chain carries TRBV3-1 (or the pseudogene TRBV3-2) and TRBJ2-3, with TRBD2 matching 12 bases. This CDR3 contains 16 residues. Per germline, CDR1 LGHDT and CDR2 YNNKEL (reference sequence). The V gene end was trimmed by 3 bases and the J gene end by 2 bases; junction bases not matched to a gene: 3. The CDR3 DNA reads TGTGCCAGCAGCCACGGGACTAGCGGGTCCACAGATACGCAGTATTTT. Protein sequence: CASSHGTSGSTDTQYF.

This sequence joins TRBV2 and TRBJ1-2, with 7 bases lining up with TRBD1. The junction had 9 bases not matched to a gene; V was cut back by 4 bases and J by 7 bases. Germline values: CDR1 SNHLY, CDR2 FYNNEI. This CDR3 is built from 14 residues. The CDR3 loop is CASSVRGRNTGYTF. Here the CDR3 DNA reads TGTGCCAGCAGTGTAAGGGGGCGCAACACTGGCTACACCTTC.

J is TRBJ1-1 and V is TRBV6-6; a weak D match, TRBD1 (6 bases). In germline, CDR1 is MNHNY, CDR2 SVGAGI (reference sequence). V was trimmed by 4 bases and J by 0 bases, leaving 15 bases between them. The CDR3 is 16 amino acids. The CDR3 here is CASSSPLTGVNTEAFF. The CDR3 nucleotides are TGTGCCAGCAGTTCCCCTCTGACAGGCGTGAACACTGAAGCTTTCTTT.

CDR3 sequence (DNA): TGTGCCTGGAGTACAGGGAATTCTGAAGCTTTCTTT. It specifies CAWSTGNSEAFF. The chain combines TRBV30 with TRBJ1-1; possible D gene TRBD1, 6 bases. The CDR3 loop spans 12 amino acids. V lost 2 bases to trimming and J lost 6 bases, with 10 bases between them. Looked up from germline, CDR1 is GTSNPN and CDR2 is SVGIG (reference sequence).

The rearrangement uses TRBV11-2 and TRBJ1-2; 7 positions agree with TRBD1. CDR3 length: 16 residues. J gave up 6 bases and V 1 base, and 11 bases lay outside the gene matches. Per the germline V gene, CDR1 is SGHAT and CDR2 is FQNNGV. The CDR3 loop reads CASSLVKTGMSNGYTF. The CDR3 nucleotides read TGTGCCAGCAGCTTAGTCAAGACAGGGATGAGTAATGGCTACACCTTC.

V gene TRBV3-1 (or the pseudogene TRBV3-2) combines with J gene TRBJ2-7; 8 bases align to TRBD1. This CDR3 is built from 14 residues. From germline, CDR1 is LGHDT and CDR2 YNNKEL (reference sequence). The trim removed 5 bases at V and 1 base at J, leaving 4 bases unmatched. Here the CDR3 reads CASSGQGYSYEQYF. CDR3 sequence (DNA): TGTGCCAGCAGCGGACAGGGCTATTCCTACGAGCAGTACTTC.

J is TRBJ2-7 and V is TRBV30; 7 bases map to TRBD1. The V gene's germline CDR1 is GTSNPN and CDR2 SVGIG (reference sequence). J was trimmed by 0 bases and V by 8 bases; bases with no gene match: 7. This CDR3 spans 13 amino acids. The DNA of the CDR3 is TGTGCCGGTCTTTGGGACAGCTCCTACGAGCAGTACTTC. Translation: CAGLWDSSYEQYF.

The V and J genes are TRBV7-2 and TRBJ1-1; D is unclear. The CDR3 runs to 15 residues. Germline V gene lookup returns CDR1 SGHTA and CDR2 FQGNSA. Trimming took 2 bases from V and 4 from J, leaving 14 bases between them. The CDR3 region has the DNA TGTGCCAGCAGCTTAAGGCAGGACTCTGGCACTGAAGCTTTCTTT. Amino acids: CASSLRQDSGTEAFF.

The CDR3 DNA reads TGTGCCAGCAGCTTAGGGCCCGGGGTGGAGGACGTTGGCTACACCTTC. This encodes CASSLGPGVEDVGYTF. The rearrangement uses TRBV7-2 and TRBJ1-2; no definite D call. Germline V lookup: CDR1 SGHTA, CDR2 FQGNSA. CDR3 length: 16 amino acids. Between the trimmed V and J ends, which lost 1 base and 7 bases, there was a span of 19 bases.

The chain has TRBV4-1 and TRBJ1-5; the D gene is possibly TRBD1 (6 bases). Germline assignment: CDR1 MGHRA and CDR2 YSYEKL. Between the trimmed V and J ends, which lost 0 bases and 2 bases, there was a span of 14 bases. This CDR3 is 17 amino acids long. The CDR3 region is CASSQDSPPGGNQPQHF. The CDR3 DNA reads as TGCGCCAGCAGCCAAGACTCCCCCCCAGGGGGCAATCAGCCCCAGCATTTT.

The genes are TRBV7-2 and TRBJ1-2; D gene uncertain. The CDR3 sequence is 14 residues long. Germline V gene sequence: CDR1 SGHTA, CDR2 FQGNSA. Trimming stripped 5 bases from V and 4 bases from J, with 14 bases between. CDR3 coding DNA: TGTGCCAGCAGCCTCGAGACTCCTAGCTATGGCTACACCTTC. This codes for CASSLETPSYGYTF.